Sample share makes the clone carrying this TCR beta chain medium-sized. Its antigen is currently unknown. This sample stems from a study of CD8+CD57+ T cells in acquired aplastic anemia. Study findings and constraints: CD8+ Simpson's diversity in patients was not significantly different from that in controls.

TCR beta VDJ and CDR3 were profiled, and genomic DNA was the template. TCRdb fed the reads into MiXCR, producing one record per CDR3 protein. The data show under 200,000 distinct CDR3 sequences, around half seen once. V lost 3 bases and J 0 bases, leaving 1 base between the germline ends. The germline gives CDR1 SGHTA, CDR2 FQGNSA. The CDR3 is made up of 12 amino acids. The sequenced patients had an expansion of CD8+CD57+ cells seen by flow cytometry. The sample consisted of sorted CD4+, CD8+, or CD8+CD57+ T cells (not recorded which) from PBMCs. This sequence joins TRBV7-2 and TRBJ2-3; unclear D gene. The TCR sequence derives from a human donor with aplastic anemia. The CDR3 coding sequence is TGTGCCAGCAGCTTTAGCACAGATACGCAGTATTTT. Amino acid sequence: CASSFSTDTQYF.